This T cell receptor beta chain was retrieved from a study of blood T cell repertoires in COVID-19. For the study at large: T cells, B-cell-depleted T cells, or PBMCs provided the cDNA or gDNA that served as material.

The CDR3 has 15 amino acids. Trimming took off 0 bases at V and 4 bases at J, with 11 bases between the two ends. From germline, CDR1 is LNHNV and CDR2 YYDKDF (reference sequence). In the study's own analysis: Reference gene primer amplification gave estimated nucleated cell counts. Generated by immunoSEQ multiplex PCR, the TCRdb table keeps only in-frame clones and is missing some. That table furnishes V, J and clone size, whereas the DNA furnished D and trimming. The sample lists some 120,000 clones; about 86% were seen once. Sample: peripheral blood. This sequence was found in a woman between 45 and 65 years old who had recovered from COVID-19. This chain connects TRBV15 to TRBJ2-3; D gene uncertain. The CDR3 DNA reads TGTGCCACCAGCAGAGATCCCTTAACGGCAGATACGCAGTATTTT. It codes for CATSRDPLTADTQYF.